The clone carrying this T cell receptor (beta chain) was seen only a few times. The table came from immunoSEQ multiplex PCR; TCRdb's copy has only in-frame clones and leaves some out. This table holds 95,000 to 130,000 clones, 70% to 85% found once. The sample is drawn from a study of blood T cell repertoires in COVID-19. The CDR3 length is 17 residues. Germline CDR1 MGHRA, CDR2 YSYEKL. V was trimmed by 0 bases and J by 0 bases, leaving 12 bases between them. The sequenced sample was peripheral blood. This sequence joins TRBV4-1 and TRBJ1-5; D may be TRBD1 (6 bases). The TCR originated in a man in his 70s with active or convalescent COVID-19. CDR3 sequence reads: CASSQDLTGVSNQPQHF. The DNA for the CDR3 is TGCGCCAGCAGCCAAGATCTGACAGGCGTTAGCAATCAGCCCCAGCATTTT.